This T cell receptor beta chain was identified during a study of naive and memory T cell subsets. Whole-study findings and limits: RNA-based TCR counts may shift with T cell activation and differentiation. Naive and memory subsets had different power law exponents for TCR abundance.

This clonotype was seen repeatedly, ten times or more. Its antigen remains unidentified. After the first PCR, alpha and beta chain libraries were processed separately. The CDR3 runs to 16 residues. Germline CDR1 is DFQATT and CDR2 is SNEGSKA (reference sequence). The junction had 11 bases not matched to a gene; V was cut back by 5 bases and J by 5 bases. An equimolar mix of two oligonucleotides served as the beta constant-region primer for TRBC1 and TRBC2. Ligated cDNA was amplified by four rounds of PCR with nested alpha and beta constant-region primers and SP2. TCRdb re-analysed the UMI-ligation and nested PCR reads in MiXCR, keeping a single row per CDR3 protein. There are some 85,000 distinct CDR3 sequences in the sample; less than 15% occur only once, and approximately 0.94% lies in the top ten.

The receptor comes from a human donor in good health. The chain couples TRBV20-1 to TRBJ2-5, with TRBD2 identical over 13 bases. Sequenced material: central memory CD4+ T cells from blood. The chain's CDR3 is CSAHRGLAGDGETQYF. The CDR3 region has the DNA TGCAGTGCTCATCGAGGACTAGCGGGAGACGGCGAGACCCAGTACTTC.